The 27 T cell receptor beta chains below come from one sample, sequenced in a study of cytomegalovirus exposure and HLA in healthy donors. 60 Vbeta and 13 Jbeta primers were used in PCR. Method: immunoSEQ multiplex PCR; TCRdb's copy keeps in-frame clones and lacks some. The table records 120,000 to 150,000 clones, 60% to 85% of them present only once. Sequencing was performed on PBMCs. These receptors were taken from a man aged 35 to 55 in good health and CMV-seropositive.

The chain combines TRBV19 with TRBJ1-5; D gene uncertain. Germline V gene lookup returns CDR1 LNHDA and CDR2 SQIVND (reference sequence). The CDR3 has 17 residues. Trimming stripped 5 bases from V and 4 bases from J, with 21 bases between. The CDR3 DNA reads TGTGCCAGTAGTGCCGGGAGGGCCGGGTGGTCTAATCAGCCCCAGCATTTT. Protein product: CASSAGRAGWSNQPQHF.

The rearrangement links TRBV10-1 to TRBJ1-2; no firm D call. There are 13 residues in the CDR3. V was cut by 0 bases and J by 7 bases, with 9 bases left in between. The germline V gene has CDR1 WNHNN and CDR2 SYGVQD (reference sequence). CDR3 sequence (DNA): TGCGCCAGCAGTGAGTCGAGGCTCAGTGGCTACACCTTC. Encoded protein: CASSESRLSGYTF.

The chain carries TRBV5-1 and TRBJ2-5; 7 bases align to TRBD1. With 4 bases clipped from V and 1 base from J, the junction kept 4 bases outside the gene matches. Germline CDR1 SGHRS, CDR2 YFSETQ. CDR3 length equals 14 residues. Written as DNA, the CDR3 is TGCGCCAGCAGCACAGGGACAGCCCAAGAGACCCAGTACTTC. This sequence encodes CASSTGTAQETQYF.

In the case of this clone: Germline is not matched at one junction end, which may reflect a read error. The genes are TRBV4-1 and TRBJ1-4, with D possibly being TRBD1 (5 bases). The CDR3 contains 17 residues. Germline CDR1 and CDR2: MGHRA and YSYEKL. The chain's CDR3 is CASTQGPLQALGEKLFF. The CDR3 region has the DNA TGCGCCAGCACCCAAGGTCCATTACAGGCCTTGGGTGAAAAACTGTTTTTT.

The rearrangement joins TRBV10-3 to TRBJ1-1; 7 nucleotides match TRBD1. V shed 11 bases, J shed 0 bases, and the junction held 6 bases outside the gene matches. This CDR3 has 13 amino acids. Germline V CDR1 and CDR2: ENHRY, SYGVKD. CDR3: CAAKGAVNTEAFF. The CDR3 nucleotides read TGTGCCGCCAAGGGGGCCGTGAACACTGAAGCTTTCTTT.

CDR3: CASSLAGGGNQPQHF. In DNA form, the CDR3 reads TGTGCCAGTAGCCTCGCGGGGGGTGGCAATCAGCCCCAGCATTTT. The chain combines TRBV19 with TRBJ1-5, with D possibly matching TRBD1 (5 bases). The ends were cut back, 6 bases at V and 2 bases at J, with 14 bases in the middle. CDR1 is LNHDA and CDR2 is SQIVND in the germline V gene (reference sequence). The CDR3 is 15 residues long.

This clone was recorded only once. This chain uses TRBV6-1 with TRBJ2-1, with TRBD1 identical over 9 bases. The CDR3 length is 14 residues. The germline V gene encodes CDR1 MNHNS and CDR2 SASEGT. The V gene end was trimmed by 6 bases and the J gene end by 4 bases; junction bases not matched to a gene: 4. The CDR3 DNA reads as TGTGCCAGCAGCACAGGGGGCGCGTACAATGAGCAGTTCTTC. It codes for CASSTGGAYNEQFF.

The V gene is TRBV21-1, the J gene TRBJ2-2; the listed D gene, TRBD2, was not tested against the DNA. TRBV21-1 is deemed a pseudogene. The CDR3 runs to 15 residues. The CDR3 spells CASPNPGGDTGELFF. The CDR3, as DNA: TGTGCCAGCCCCAACCCGGGGGGGGACACCGGGGAGCTGTTTTTT.

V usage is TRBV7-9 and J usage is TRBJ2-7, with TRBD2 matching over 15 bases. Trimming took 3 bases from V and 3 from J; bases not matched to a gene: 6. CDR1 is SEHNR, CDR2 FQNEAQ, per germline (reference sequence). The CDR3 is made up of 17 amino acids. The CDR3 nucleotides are TGTGCCAGCAGCTTGGGACTAGCGGGAGGCTTTTTCTACGAGCAGTACTTC. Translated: CASSLGLAGGFFYEQYF.

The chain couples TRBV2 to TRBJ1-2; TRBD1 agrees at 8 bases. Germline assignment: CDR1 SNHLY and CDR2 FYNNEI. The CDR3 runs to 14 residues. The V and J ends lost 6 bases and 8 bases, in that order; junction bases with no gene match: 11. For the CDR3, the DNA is TGTGCCAGCAGCACGATGGACAGGGTAGACGGCTACACCTTC. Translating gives CASSTMDRVDGYTF. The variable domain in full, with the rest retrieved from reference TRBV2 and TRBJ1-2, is EPEVTQTPSHQVTQMGQEVILRCVPISNHLYFYWYRQILGQKVEFLVSFYNNEISEKSEIFDDQFSVERPDGSNFTLKIRSTKLEDSAMYFCASSTMDRVDGYTFGSGTRLTVV.

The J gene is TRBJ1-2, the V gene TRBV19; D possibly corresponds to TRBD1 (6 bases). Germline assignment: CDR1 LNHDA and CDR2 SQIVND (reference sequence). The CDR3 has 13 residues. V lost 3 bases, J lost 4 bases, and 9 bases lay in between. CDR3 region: CASSITGFYGYTF. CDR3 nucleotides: TGTGCCAGTAGTATTACAGGGTTCTATGGCTACACCTTC.

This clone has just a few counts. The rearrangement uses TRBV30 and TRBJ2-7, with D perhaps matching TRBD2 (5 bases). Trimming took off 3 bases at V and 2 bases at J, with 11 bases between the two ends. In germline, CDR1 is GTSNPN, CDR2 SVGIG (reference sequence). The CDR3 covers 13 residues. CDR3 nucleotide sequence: TGTGCCTGGAGACTAGAAGGTCCCTACGAGCAGTACTTC. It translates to CAWRLEGPYEQYF. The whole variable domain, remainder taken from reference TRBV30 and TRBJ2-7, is SQTIHQWPATLVQPVGSPLSLECTVEGTSNPNLYWYRQAAGRGLQLLFYSVGIGQISSEVPQNLSASRPQDRQFILSSKKLLLSDSGFYLCAWRLEGPYEQYFGPGTRLTVT.

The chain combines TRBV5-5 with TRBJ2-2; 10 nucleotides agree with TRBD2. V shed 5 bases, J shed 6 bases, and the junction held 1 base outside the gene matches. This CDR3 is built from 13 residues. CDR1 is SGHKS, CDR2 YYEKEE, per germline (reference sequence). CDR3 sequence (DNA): TGTGCCAGCAGGACTAGCGGGTCCGGGGAGCTGTTTTTT. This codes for CASRTSGSGELFF.

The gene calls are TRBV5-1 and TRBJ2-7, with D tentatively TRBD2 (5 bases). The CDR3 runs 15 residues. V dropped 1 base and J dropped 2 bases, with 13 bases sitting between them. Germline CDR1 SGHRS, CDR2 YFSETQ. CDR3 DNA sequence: TGCGCCAGCAGCTTGCGGGGTTCAAGTCCCTACGAGCAGTACTTC. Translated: CASSLRGSSPYEQYF.

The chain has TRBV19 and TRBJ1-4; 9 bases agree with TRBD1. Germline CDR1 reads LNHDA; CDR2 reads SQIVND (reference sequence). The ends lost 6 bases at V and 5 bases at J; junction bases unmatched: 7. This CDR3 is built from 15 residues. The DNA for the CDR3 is TGTGCCAGTAGGGAATTACAGGGGGCGAATGAAAAACTGTTTTTT. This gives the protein CASRELQGANEKLFF. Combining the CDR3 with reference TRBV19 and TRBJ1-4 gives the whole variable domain DGGITQSPKYLFRKEGQNVTLSCEQNLNHDAMYWYRQDPGQGLRLIYYSQIVNDFQKGDIAEGYSVSREKKESFPLTVTSAQKNPTAFYLCASRELQGANEKLFFGSGTQLSVL.

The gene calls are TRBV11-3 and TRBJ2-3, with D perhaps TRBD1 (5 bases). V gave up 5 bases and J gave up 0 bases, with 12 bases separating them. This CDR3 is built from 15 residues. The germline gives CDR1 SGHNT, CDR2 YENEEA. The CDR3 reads CASSGRGGSTDTQYF. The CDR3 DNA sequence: TGTGCCAGCAGCGGAAGGGGCGGAAGCACAGATACGCAGTATTTT.

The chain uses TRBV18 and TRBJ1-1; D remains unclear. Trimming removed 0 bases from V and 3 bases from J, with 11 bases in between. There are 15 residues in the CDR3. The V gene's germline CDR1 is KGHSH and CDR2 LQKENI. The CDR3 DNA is TGTGCCAGCTCACCACCGGCGGGTCGGGACACTGAAGCTTTCTTT. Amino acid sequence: CASSPPAGRDTEAFF.

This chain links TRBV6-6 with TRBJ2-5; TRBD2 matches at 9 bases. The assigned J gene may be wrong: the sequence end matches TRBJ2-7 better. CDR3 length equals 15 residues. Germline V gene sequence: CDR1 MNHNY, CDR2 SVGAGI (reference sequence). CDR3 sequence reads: CASTLTSGLTYEQYF. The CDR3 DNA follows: TGTGCCAGCACCCTGACTAGCGGTCTAACCTACGAGCAGTACTTC.

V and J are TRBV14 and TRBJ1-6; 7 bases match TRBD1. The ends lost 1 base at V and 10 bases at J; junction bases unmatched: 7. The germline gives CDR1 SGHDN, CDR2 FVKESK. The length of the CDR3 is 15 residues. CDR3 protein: CASSQVGGEISPLHF. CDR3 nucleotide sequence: TGTGCCAGCAGCCAAGTAGGGGGCGAGATCTCACCCCTCCACTTT.

CDR3 in DNA: TGCAGCGTGGAACTAAAAAACTATGGCTACACCTTC. Protein: CSVELKNYGYTF. The chain uses TRBV29-1 and TRBJ1-2; no firm D call. V lost 6 bases to trimming and J lost 2 bases, with 10 bases between them. The CDR3 loop spans 12 amino acids. Germline loops: CDR1 SQVTM, CDR2 ANQGSEA.

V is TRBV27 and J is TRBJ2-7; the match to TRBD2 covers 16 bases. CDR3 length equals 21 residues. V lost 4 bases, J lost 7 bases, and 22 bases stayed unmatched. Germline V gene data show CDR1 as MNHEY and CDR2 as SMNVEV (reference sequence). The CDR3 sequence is CASSSPFDRLGLAGGPGEQYF. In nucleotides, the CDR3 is TGTGCCAGCAGTTCACCCTTCGATCGACTGGGACTAGCGGGAGGGCCAGGAGAGCAGTACTTC.

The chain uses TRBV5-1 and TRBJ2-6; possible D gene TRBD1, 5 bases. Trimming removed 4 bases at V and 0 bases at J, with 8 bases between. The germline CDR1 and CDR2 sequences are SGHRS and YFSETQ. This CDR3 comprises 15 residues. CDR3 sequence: CASSPQGSGANVLTF. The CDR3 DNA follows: TGCGCCAGCAGCCCGCAGGGCTCTGGGGCCAACGTCCTGACTTTC.

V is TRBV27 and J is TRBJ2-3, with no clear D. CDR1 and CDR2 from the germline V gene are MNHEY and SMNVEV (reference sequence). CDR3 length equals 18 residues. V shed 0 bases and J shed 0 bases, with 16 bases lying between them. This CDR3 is CASSLSRQATTSTDTQYF. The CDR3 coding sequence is TGTGCCAGCAGTTTATCTCGGCAGGCCACAACTAGCACAGATACGCAGTATTTT.

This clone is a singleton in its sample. This CDR3 reads CASSLTTSHDTGELFF. CDR3 nucleotide sequence: TGTGCCAGCAGCTTAACGACTAGCCACGACACCGGGGAGCTGTTTTTT. The chain joins TRBV7-3 to TRBJ2-2, with 7 nucleotides matching TRBD2. The CDR3 loop spans 16 amino acids. Germline V gene data show CDR1 as SGHTA and CDR2 as FQGTGA. After removal of 0 bases from V and 3 bases from J, the junction contained 4 bases not matched to a gene.

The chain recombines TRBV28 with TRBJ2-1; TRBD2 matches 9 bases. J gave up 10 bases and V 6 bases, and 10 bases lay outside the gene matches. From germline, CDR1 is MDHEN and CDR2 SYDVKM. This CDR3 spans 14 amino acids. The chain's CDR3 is CASRQGLAFREQFF. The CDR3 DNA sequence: TGTGCCAGCAGACAGGGACTAGCTTTCAGAGAGCAGTTCTTC.

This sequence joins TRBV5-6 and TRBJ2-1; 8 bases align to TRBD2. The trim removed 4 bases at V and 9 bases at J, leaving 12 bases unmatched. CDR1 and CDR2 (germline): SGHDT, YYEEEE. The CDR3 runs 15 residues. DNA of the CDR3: TGTGCCAGCAGCGGAAAGCGGGAGTCGTGGGTTGAGCAGTTCTTC. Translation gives CASSGKRESWVEQFF.

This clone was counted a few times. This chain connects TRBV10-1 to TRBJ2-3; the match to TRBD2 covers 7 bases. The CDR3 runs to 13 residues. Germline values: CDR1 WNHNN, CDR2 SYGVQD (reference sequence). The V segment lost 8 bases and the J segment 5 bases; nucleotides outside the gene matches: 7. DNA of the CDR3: TGCGCCAGCGGGCCGGGAGGCCAAGATACGCAGTATTTT. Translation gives CASGPGGQDTQYF.